A selection of T cell receptor beta chains follows, all from one sample in a study of cytomegalovirus exposure and HLA in healthy donors. Profiling relied on immunoSEQ multiplex PCR, and the TCRdb table lists in-frame clones only, not all of them. The sample yields roughly 130,000 clones, about 80% seen once. Sequencing used PBMCs. Every receptor here comes from a male donor in good health and CMV-seronegative. Each CDR3 is given with its conserved first and last residue. The D gene is left open where the match is weak. Only some rows state a clone size, as once, few, many or a class for expanded clones.

clone size	CDR3 length	V gene	J gene	D gene	CDR3 protein	CDR3 DNA
once	13	TRBV6-5	TRBJ2-2	-	CAIGGQGNGELFF	TGTGCCATCGGGGGGCAGGGGAACGGGGAGCTGTTTTTT
-	15	TRBV9	TRBJ2-1	-	CASSPTAGSYNEQFF	TGTGCCAGCAGCCCCACCGCCGGGTCCTACAATGAGCAGTTCTTC
-	14	TRBV30	TRBJ2-2	TRBD2	CASQRREGSGELFF	TGTGCCTCCCAACGACGGGAGGGTTCCGGGGAGCTGTTTTTT
-	15	TRBV19	TRBJ2-7	TRBD1	CASRPGTASYEEQYF	TGTGCCAGTAGACCGGGGACAGCAAGTTACGAGGAGCAGTACTTC
-	15	TRBV5-1	TRBJ1-3	TRBD1	CASSLDRGHGNTIYF	TGCGCCAGCAGCTTGGACAGGGGGCATGGAAACACCATATATTTT
once	9	TRBV21-1	TRBJ1-2	-	CASSIHYTF	TGTGCCAGCAGCATTCACTACACCTTC
-	18	TRBV5-1	TRBJ2-3	TRBD2	CASSLALLAGGRTDTQYF	TGCGCCAGCAGCTTGGCCCTCCTAGCGGGGGGCCGCACAGATACGCAGTATTTT
-	15	TRBV25-1	TRBJ1-5	-	CASSEFAGEGQPQHF	TGTGCCAGCAGTGAATTTGCAGGGGAAGGTCAGCCCCAGCATTTT
-	13	TRBV10-3	TRBJ1-2	-	CAIRSTGPTGYTF	TGTGCCATCAGATCAACAGGACCTACTGGCTACACCTTC
-	16	TRBV28	TRBJ2-2	-	CASSLVGTLNTGELFF	TGTGCCAGCAGTTTAGTTGGGACACTAAACACCGGGGAGCTGTTTTTT
-	15	TRBV2	TRBJ1-1	TRBD1	CASSALTGVGTEAFF	TGTGCCAGCAGTGCCTTGACAGGGGTGGGGACTGAAGCTTTCTTT
-	13	TRBV4-1	TRBJ2-1	TRBD2	CASRTSGGEEQFF	TGCGCCAGCAGGACTAGCGGGGGGGAAGAGCAGTTCTTC
-	18	TRBV27	TRBJ2-1	-	CASSIVPPIPTPYNEQFF	TGTGCCAGCAGTATCGTCCCTCCAATACCGACACCCTACAATGAGCAGTTCTTC
-	15	TRBV7-8	TRBJ2-7	TRBD2	CASSPVGGVSYEQYF	TGTGCCAGCAGCCCGGTGGGAGGGGTGTCCTACGAGCAGTACTTC
-	14	TRBV2	TRBJ1-1	-	CASSDRGMNTEAFF	TGTGCCAGCAGTGATAGGGGTATGAACACTGAAGCTTTCTTT
-	17	TRBV27	TRBJ2-3	-	CASRARIGTWGADTQYF	TGTGCCAGCAGGGCGCGTATAGGGACGTGGGGGGCAGATACGCAGTATTTT
once	17	TRBV9	TRBJ1-3	-	CASSPFSGDNSGNTIYF	TGTGCCAGCAGCCCTTTCTCCGGGGACAACTCTGGAAACACCATATATTTT
once	13	TRBV5-4	TRBJ2-7	TRBD1	CASSLDRGQGQYF	TGTGCCAGCAGCTTAGACAGGGGGCAAGGGCAGTACTTC
-	15	TRBV2	TRBJ1-1	TRBD1	CASTPRGQGLTEAFF	TGTGCCAGCACTCCCCGGGGACAGGGGTTGACTGAAGCTTTCTTT
-	16	TRBV10-3	TRBJ1-6	TRBD1	CAIRFRDRDNNSPLHF	TGTGCCATCAGGTTCCGGGACAGGGATAATAATTCACCCCTCCACTTT
-	14	TRBV2	TRBJ2-1	-	CASSESSPPNEQFF	TGTGCCAGCAGTGAATCTAGCCCCCCAAATGAGCAGTTCTTC
-	12	TRBV6-5	TRBJ1-3	-	CASSNSGNTIYF	TGTGCCAGCAGCAACTCTGGAAACACCATATATTTT
-	14	TRBV7-6	TRBJ2-7	-	CASSSKEGWDEQYF	TGTGCCAGCAGCTCTAAAGAGGGTTGGGACGAGCAGTACTTC
once	15	TRBV14	TRBJ1-4	-	CASSQVRGYNEKLLF	TGTGCCAGCAGCCAAGTAAGGGGGTATAATGAAAAACTGCTTTTT
-	15	TRBV7-9	TRBJ1-1	TRBD1	CASSTGDSINTEAFF	TGTGCCAGCAGCACCGGGGACAGCATAAACACTGAAGCTTTCTTT
-	16	TRBV5-4	TRBJ2-5	-	CASSFKEPGRGETQYF	TGTGCCAGCAGCTTTAAAGAACCGGGAAGGGGGGAGACCCAGTACTTC
-	17	TRBV4-1	TRBJ2-7	TRBD2	CASSQDPVGGSSYEQYF	TGCGCCAGCAGCCAAGATCCGGTGGGGGGGAGCTCCTACGAGCAGTACTTC
-	13	TRBV30	TRBJ1-5	-	CAWSVLQGQPQHF	TGTGCCTGGAGTGTACTGCAGGGCCAGCCCCAGCATTTT
-	15	TRBV25-1	TRBJ1-2	TRBD1	CASSQRTGTNYGYTF	TGTGCCAGCAGTCAACGGACAGGTACTAACTATGGCTACACCTTC
-	13	TRBV30	TRBJ1-2	-	CAWSRSGNYGYTF	TGTGCCTGGAGTCGCTCGGGTAACTATGGCTACACCTTC
few	16	TRBV15	TRBJ2-2	TRBD1	CATSTSTGRDTGELFF	TGTGCCACCAGCACTTCGACAGGGCGGGACACCGGGGAGCTGTTTTTT
once	18	TRBV5-8	TRBJ1-6	-	CASSLLAGPSSYNSPLHF	TGTGCCAGCAGCTTGCTAGCAGGACCGAGCTCCTATAATTCACCCCTCCACTTT
-	15	TRBV6-1	TRBJ2-1	TRBD1	CASSKGQGAYNEQFF	TGTGCCAGCAGTAAGGGACAGGGGGCCTACAATGAGCAGTTCTTC
few	14	TRBV6-4	TRBJ1-2	TRBD1	CASSDSEGAGSYTF	TGTGCCAGCAGTGACTCGGAGGGGGCGGGTAGCTACACCTTC
-	16	TRBV6-5	TRBJ2-2	-	CASSLNRGTITGELFF	TGTGCCAGCAGTTTGAACAGGGGGACTATCACCGGGGAGCTGTTTTTT
few	15	TRBV7-9	TRBJ2-5	TRBD1	CASSTRTGVEETQYF	TGTGCCAGCAGCACCAGGACAGGGGTGGAAGAGACCCAGTACTTC
-	14	TRBV2	TRBJ1-4	-	CASSHGPTPGKLFF	TGTGCCAGCAGCCATGGGCCCACCCCAGGAAAACTGTTTTTT
-	13	TRBV2	TRBJ2-7	-	CASSGDTTYEQYF	TGTGCCAGCAGTGGGGACACGACCTACGAGCAGTACTTC
-	13	TRBV2	TRBJ1-2	TRBD1	CASGPGTAYGYTF	TGTGCCAGCGGCCCCGGGACAGCGTATGGCTACACCTTC
-	11	TRBV20-1	TRBJ2-7	-	CSADYQYEQYF	TGCAGTGCCGACTACCAGTACGAGCAGTACTTC
-	16	TRBV6-5	TRBJ1-4	TRBD1	CASSFGQGATNEKLFF	TGTGCCAGCAGTTTTGGACAGGGGGCGACTAATGAAAAACTGTTTTTT
-	16	TRBV9	TRBJ2-3	TRBD1	CASSPRSGQGTDTQYF	TGTGCCAGCAGCCCGAGAAGTGGACAGGGGACAGATACGCAGTATTTT
few	16	TRBV4-1	TRBJ2-1	-	CASSRSGGTRGDEQFF	TGCGCCAGCAGCCGAAGCGGAGGGACTCGCGGCGATGAGCAGTTCTTC
once	12	TRBV28	TRBJ1-2	-	CASSLTVSGYTF	TGTGCCAGCAGCCTGACAGTATCCGGCTACACCTTC